Below are 21 T cell receptor beta chains sequenced from a single sample in a study of PD-L1 blockade in urothelial cancer. Clones were sequenced by immunoSEQ multiplex PCR, and TCRdb holds only the in-frame ones, with some missing. The sample records 35,000 or so clones, more than 70% being singletons. The specimen comprised PBMCs, sampled around atezolizumab (anti-PD-L1) treatment. These receptors were collected from a man aged 60 to 69 with urothelial cancer.

The table lists this clone with a few counts. The rearrangement joins TRBV6-4 to TRBJ2-3, with D maybe TRBD2 (5 bases). Germline lookup yields CDR1 MRHNA and CDR2 SNTAGT. The V and J ends lost 4 bases and 4 bases respectively, with 9 bases between them. CDR3 length equals 13 residues. The CDR3 protein is CASSVREADTQYF. CDR3 nucleotides: TGTGCCAGCAGTGTACGGGAAGCAGATACGCAGTATTTT.

V usage is TRBV29-1 and J usage is TRBJ2-7; no reliable D call. V lost 1 base to trimming and J lost 4 bases, with 8 bases between them. Germline V lookup: CDR1 SQVTM, CDR2 ANQGSEA. The CDR3 loop spans 12 amino acids. The CDR3 spells CSVEGLEYEQYF. CDR3 DNA sequence: TGCAGCGTTGAAGGGTTAGAGTACGAGCAGTACTTC.

The rearrangement uses TRBV27 and TRBJ1-3, with 8 positions matching TRBD1. Trimming cost V 6 bases and J 4 bases; bases outside gene matches: 5. The CDR3 is 14 residues long. Per the germline V gene, CDR1 is MNHEY and CDR2 is SMNVEV (reference sequence). The CDR3 protein is CASRPTGAGNTIYF. The DNA of the CDR3 is TGTGCCAGCAGGCCGACAGGGGCCGGAAACACCATATATTTT.

The chain has TRBV5-1 and TRBJ2-2; D might be TRBD1 (5 bases). V was clipped by 1 base and J by 0 bases, with 10 bases between them. The CDR3 sequence is 16 residues long. The germline CDR1 and CDR2 sequences are SGHRS and YFSETQ. In DNA, the CDR3 is TGCGCCAGCAGCTTGTTAAGGGGCGCGAACACCGGGGAGCTGTTTTTT. This sequence encodes CASSLLRGANTGELFF.

This clone was seen a single time. DNA for the CDR3: TGTGCCAGCAGTACCGTTGGGGCGGTTGCCTACGAGCAGTACTTC. Translated: CASSTVGAVAYEQYF. This sequence joins TRBV6-5 and TRBJ2-7, with D tentatively TRBD1 (5 bases). CDR1 is MNHEY, CDR2 SVGAGI, per germline. This CDR3 has 15 amino acids. The V gene lost 5 bases and the J gene lost 2 bases, with 16 bases spanning the gap.

The chain has TRBV28 and TRBJ1-5; D not certain. This CDR3 is built from 13 residues. V lost 2 bases, J lost 5 bases, and 7 bases lay in between. Germline loops: CDR1 MDHEN, CDR2 SYDVKM. Written as DNA, the CDR3 is TGTGCCAGCAGTTTAAGCTCTCATCAGCCCCAGCATTTT. This gives the protein CASSLSSHQPQHF.

The CDR3: CASSLTGGSSYEQYF. Here the CDR3 DNA reads TGTGCCAGCAGCTTGACAGGGGGGAGCTCCTACGAGCAGTACTTC. This chain uses TRBV5-8 with TRBJ2-7; 8 bases are shared with TRBD1. Unmatched junction bases numbered 3, after V lost 1 base and J lost 0 bases. The CDR3 consists of 15 residues. Germline V lookup: CDR1 SGHTS, CDR2 YDEGEE.

The genes are TRBV7-2 and TRBJ2-5; 8 nucleotides line up with TRBD2. CDR1 and CDR2 (germline): SGHTA, FQGNSA. The CDR3 runs 15 residues. Trimming took 3 bases from V and 5 from J; bases not matched to a gene: 8. This chain's CDR3 is CASSFSGASSETQYF. As DNA, the CDR3 is TGTGCCAGCAGCTTTAGCGGGGCCTCTTCCGAGACCCAGTACTTC.

V is TRBV10-3 and J is TRBJ2-2, with 10 bases identical to TRBD2. V was clipped by 7 bases and J by 6 bases; unmatched bases: 8. Germline CDR1 ENHRY, CDR2 SYGVKD. The CDR3 length is 15 residues. Here the CDR3 DNA reads TGTGCCATCACTAACGGGCTAGCGGGAGCCGGGGAGCTGTTTTTT. Residues: CAITNGLAGAGELFF.

The genes are TRBV4-2 and TRBJ2-4, with a tentative D call TRBD2 (6 bases). The CDR3 runs to 16 residues. CDR1 is LGHNA, CDR2 YNFKEQ, per germline. Trimming removed 0 bases at V and 1 base at J, with 10 bases between. The chain's CDR3 is CASSQDPAGAKNIQYF. CDR3 nucleotide sequence: TGTGCCAGCAGCCAAGATCCCGCGGGGGCCAAAAACATTCAGTACTTC.

This chain uses TRBV25-1 with TRBJ1-6; D is undetermined. The CDR3 is 15 residues long. Germline V gene lookup returns CDR1 MGHDK and CDR2 SYGVNS. Deletions cut 4 bases from V and 7 bases from J, with 14 bases between. This CDR3 is CASSGWRAENSPLHF. The CDR3 coding sequence is TGTGCCAGCAGTGGATGGCGGGCAGAGAATTCACCCCTCCACTTT.

The chain carries TRBV9 and TRBJ2-7; perhaps TRBD2 as D (5 bases). Germline V lookup: CDR1 SGDLS, CDR2 YYNGEE. Deletions cut 0 bases from V and 2 bases from J, with 12 bases between. The CDR3 is 15 amino acids. The CDR3 protein is CASSVEWGVAYEQYF. The CDR3, as DNA: TGTGCCAGCAGCGTAGAGTGGGGAGTGGCCTACGAGCAGTACTTC. Combining the CDR3 with reference TRBV9 and TRBJ2-7 gives the whole variable domain DSGVTQTPKHLITATGQRVTLRCSPRSGDLSVYWYQQSLDQGLQFLIQYYNGEERAKGNILERFSAQQFPDLHSELNLSSLELGDSALYFCASSVEWGVAYEQYFGPGTRLTVT.

The V gene is TRBV2, the J gene TRBJ1-1; 7 bases are a match to TRBD1. The CDR3 is 14 amino acids. Trimming took 6 bases from V and 0 from J; bases not matched to a gene: 4. Germline CDR1 is SNHLY and CDR2 is FYNNEI. The CDR3 DNA is TGTGCCAGCAGGGAGGACAGGTTGAACACTGAAGCTTTCTTT. Translating gives CASREDRLNTEAFF.

In nucleotides, the CDR3 is TGTGCCAGCAGCCCCCTCCGAGATACCTACGAGCAGTACTTC. It specifies CASSPLRDTYEQYF. This chain connects TRBV6-6 to TRBJ2-7; D uncertain. The CDR3 is 14 residues long. The V gene lost 6 bases and the J gene lost 2 bases, with 14 bases spanning the gap. Germline V lookup: CDR1 MNHNY, CDR2 SVGAGI (reference sequence).

This chain links TRBV5-1 with TRBJ1-1, with a tentative D call TRBD1 (5 bases). This CDR3 has 15 amino acids. Between the trimmed V and J ends, which lost 4 bases and 3 bases, there was a span of 16 bases. The germline V gene has CDR1 SGHRS and CDR2 YFSETQ. CDR3 amino acids: CASSPGGGSYTEAFF. The CDR3 DNA reads as TGCGCCAGCAGCCCAGGTGGGGGGTCCTACACTGAAGCTTTCTTT.

The chain couples TRBV2 to TRBJ2-3, with D tentatively TRBD2 (5 bases). From germline, CDR1 is SNHLY and CDR2 FYNNEI. The V end was cut by 6 bases, the J end by 7 bases, with 17 bases between. There are 14 residues in the CDR3. Written as DNA, the CDR3 is TGTGCCAGCAGCCGCGGGCGAGGTGGGAATACGCAGTATTTT. As protein: CASSRGRGGNTQYF.

The chain links TRBV19 to TRBJ2-1, with TRBD1 matching 11 bases. Germline V gene lookup returns CDR1 LNHDA and CDR2 SQIVND (reference sequence). This CDR3 spans 16 amino acids. Trimming at V came to 0 bases and at J to 6 bases, leaving 4 bases not matched to a gene. The CDR3 loop is CASSIETGTGGNEQFF. CDR3 in DNA: TGTGCCAGTAGTATAGAAACCGGGACAGGGGGCAATGAGCAGTTCTTC.

This chain links TRBV4-2 with TRBJ2-3, with D perhaps matching TRBD1 (5 bases). The CDR3 spans 14 residues. The germline gives CDR1 LGHNA, CDR2 YNFKEQ. Trimming left V 1 base short and J 4 bases short, with 9 bases between. Here the CDR3 DNA reads TGTGCCAGCAGCCAAGGGGGCCCCCCAGATACGCAGTATTTT. Protein: CASSQGGPPDTQYF.

V and J are TRBV11-3 and TRBJ2-2; TRBD1 aligns across 10 bases. There are 16 residues in the CDR3. The J segment lost 5 bases and the V segment lost 5 bases, leaving 8 bases of the junction unmatched. Germline-derived CDR1 and CDR2 are SGHNT and YENEEA. The CDR3 bases are TGTGCCAGCAGCGTCAGACAGGGGGCACGGACCGGGGAGCTGTTTTTT. This gives the protein CASSVRQGARTGELFF.

This chain links TRBV4-2 with TRBJ1-1; the match to TRBD1 covers 7 bases. The CDR3 covers 13 residues. CDR1 LGHNA and CDR2 YNFKEQ come from the germline V gene. With V trimmed by 4 bases and J by 4 bases, 3 bases remained unmatched. The CDR3 loop reads CASSLQGSTEAFF. CDR3 in DNA: TGTGCCAGCAGCCTACAGGGGTCCACTGAAGCTTTCTTT.

This clone was seen a handful of times. The rearrangement joins TRBV2 to TRBJ2-2, with 11 bases fitting TRBD2. The V gene end was trimmed by 3 bases and the J gene end by 7 bases; junction bases not matched to a gene: 4. This CDR3 region has 15 residues. Germline V gives CDR1 SNHLY, CDR2 FYNNEI. CDR3 nucleotides: TGTGCCAGCAGTGATGGGCTAGCGGGAGGCGGGGAGCTGTTTTTT. Encoded protein: CASSDGLAGGGELFF.